The 32 T cell receptor beta chains below come from one sample, sequenced in a study of T cell responses to AZD1222 COVID-19 vaccine. The repertoire was sequenced with immunoSEQ multiplex PCR; TCRdb's copy has only in-frame clones and lacks some. Of roughly 150,000 clones in the sample, around 94% were seen once. The material sequenced was peripheral blood, taken 28 days after the second AZD1222 dose. These receptors originate from an adult who received the AZD1222 COVID-19 vaccine.

V gene TRBV6-2 or TRBV6-3 combines with J gene TRBJ1-2; D is possibly TRBD1 (6 bases). The V end lost 5 bases, the J end lost 4 bases, and 20 bases lay between the germline ends. The germline CDR1 and CDR2 sequences are MNHEY and SVGEGT. The CDR3 runs to 16 residues. The CDR3 is CASSRPLRGGSYGYTF. The CDR3 DNA reads TGTGCCAGCAGTAGACCCCTCAGGGGAGGGTCCTATGGCTACACCTTC.

To note about this clone: Within the sample, other DNA sequences also encode this same CDR3. CDR3 sequence (DNA): TGTGCCAGCAGCGTAGGAAGCGGGAGCTCCTACGAGCAGTACTTC. Protein product: CASSVGSGSSYEQYF. The V and J genes are TRBV9 and TRBJ2-7; 8 bases agree with TRBD2. With 0 bases clipped from V and 0 bases from J, the junction kept 2 bases outside the gene matches. The CDR3 runs 15 residues. Germline CDR1 and CDR2: SGDLS and YYNGEE.

The chain recombines TRBV15 with TRBJ2-3, with 11 bases fitting TRBD2. CDR1 is LNHNV, CDR2 YYDKDF, per germline (reference sequence). The CDR3 totals 18 residues. The V segment lost 3 bases and the J segment 4 bases; nucleotides outside the gene matches: 12. The CDR3 DNA follows: TGTGCCACCAGCAGGGATCTTAGCGGGAGGGGTGTCGCAGATACGCAGTATTTT. It yields the protein CATSRDLSGRGVADTQYF.

The chain uses TRBV28 and TRBJ2-1; 7 bases fit TRBD1. This CDR3 comprises 15 residues. The junction had 5 bases not matched to a gene; V was cut back by 6 bases and J by 0 bases. Looked up from germline, CDR1 is MDHEN and CDR2 is SYDVKM. CDR3 DNA: TGTGCCAGCAGGATGGACAGGAGCTCCTACAATGAGCAGTTCTTC. This encodes CASRMDRSSYNEQFF.

This chain links TRBV6-5 with TRBJ1-5; D unresolved. Germline-derived CDR1 and CDR2 are MNHEY and SVGAGI. Deletions cut 11 bases from V and 2 bases from J, with 4 bases between. The CDR3 consists of 10 residues. Here the CDR3 DNA reads TGTGCCCCGGGCAATCAGCCCCAGCATTTT. The encoded protein is CAPGNQPQHF.

This clone has a handful of counts. Germline and junction disagree at one end, which may indicate a read error. The rearrangement links TRBV7-8 to TRBJ2-7; possibly TRBD2 for D (6 bases). The CDR3 is made up of 12 amino acids. Germline CDR1 reads SGHVS; CDR2 reads FQNEAQ. In DNA form, the CDR3 reads TGTGCCAGCAGCTTAGGGGGGGACCTCTTCATTTTC. Translated: CASSLGGDLFIF.

V is TRBV2 and J is TRBJ1-1; 7 positions agree with TRBD1. The CDR3 consists of 14 residues. Germline CDR1 SNHLY, CDR2 FYNNEI. V shed 7 bases, J shed 5 bases, and the junction held 10 bases outside the gene matches. Here the CDR3 DNA reads TGTGCCAGCACCATACAGGGGAGTAAGACTGAAGCTTTCTTT. It is translated as CASTIQGSKTEAFF.

This sequence joins TRBV10-3 and TRBJ1-1; the D gene is possibly TRBD1 (5 bases). The ends were cut back, 0 bases at V and 2 bases at J, with 10 bases in the middle. The germline V gene has CDR1 ENHRY and CDR2 SYGVKD. The CDR3 is made up of 15 amino acids. The chain's CDR3 is CAISESDRDNTEAFF. The DNA for the CDR3 is TGTGCCATCAGTGAGTCCGACCGGGACAACACTGAAGCTTTCTTT.

The chain recombines TRBV5-6 with TRBJ2-5, with D tentatively TRBD1 (6 bases). There are 15 residues in the CDR3. Trimming shortened V by 2 bases and J by 5 bases, and 16 bases separated the two germline ends. Germline V gene sequence: CDR1 SGHDT, CDR2 YYEEEE. The CDR3 bases are TGTGCCAGCAGCTTCGGGACAAGCGAATGGGAGACCCAGTACTTC. Translation: CASSFGTSEWETQYF. The full variable domain, in which reference TRBV5-6 and TRBJ2-5 provide the parts outside the CDR3, is DAGVTQSPTHLIKTRGQQVTLRCSPKSGHDTVSWYQQALGQGPQFIFQYYEEEERQRGNFPDRFSGHQFPNYSSELNVNALLLGDSALYLCASSFGTSEWETQYFGPGTRLLVL.

The chain couples TRBV5-1 to TRBJ2-3; 13 bases fit TRBD2. Looked up from germline, CDR1 is SGHRS and CDR2 is YFSETQ. The V gene end was trimmed by 4 bases and the J gene end by 2 bases; junction bases not matched to a gene: 4. This CDR3 is built from 16 residues. CDR3 bases: TGCGCCAGCAGCGGAGGGACTAGCGGGAACACAGATACGCAGTATTTT. Protein sequence: CASSGGTSGNTDTQYF. The full variable domain, completed using reference TRBV5-1 and TRBJ2-3, is KAGVTQTPRYLIKTRGQQVTLSCSPISGHRSVSWYQQTPGQGLQFLFEYFSETQRNKGNFPGRFSGRQFSNSRSEMNVSTLELGDSALYLCASSGGTSGNTDTQYFGPGTRLTVL.

This chain links TRBV6-5 with TRBJ1-3; no clear D. Trimming removed 6 bases from V and 2 bases from J, with 14 bases in between. The CDR3 covers 15 residues. CDR1 and CDR2 (germline): MNHEY, SVGAGI. CDR3 nucleotides: TGTGCCAGCAGCCAGCAAGGGCAGACTGGAAACACCATATATTTT. Its protein product is CASSQQGQTGNTIYF.

This clone was detected only once. J is TRBJ1-5 and V is TRBV24-1; perhaps TRBD1 as D (5 bases). Trimming took off 3 bases at V and 0 bases at J, with 11 bases between the two ends. The CDR3 length is 16 residues. Per germline, CDR1 KGHDR and CDR2 SFDVKD. This CDR3 is CATSDGGDYSNQPQHF. The CDR3 DNA follows: TGTGCCACCAGTGATGGAGGGGACTATAGCAATCAGCCCCAGCATTTT.

The chain is built from TRBV28 and TRBJ2-5; D possibly corresponds to TRBD1 (5 bases). V was trimmed by 3 bases and J by 2 bases, leaving 13 bases between them. CDR3 length: 15 amino acids. The germline CDR1 and CDR2 sequences are MDHEN and SYDVKM. CDR3 DNA sequence: TGTGCCAGCAGTTTTTCAGGGTCCCGTCAAGAGACCCAGTACTTC. It encodes CASSFSGSRQETQYF.

V gene TRBV29-1 combines with J gene TRBJ1-2, with 7 bases identical to TRBD1. The length of the CDR3 is 12 residues. V lost 4 bases and J lost 2; bases outside the gene matches: 1. CDR1 and CDR2 (germline): SQVTM, ANQGSEA. The CDR3 loop reads CSVGDRNYGYTF. CDR3 coding DNA: TGCAGCGTTGGGGACAGAAACTATGGCTACACCTTC.

This clone was detected once. The J gene is TRBJ1-2, the V gene TRBV6-5, with 9 bases that match TRBD1. V lost 6 bases, J lost 3 bases, and 8 bases stayed unmatched. CDR3 length: 15 amino acids. Per the germline V gene, CDR1 is MNHEY and CDR2 is SVGAGI. DNA for the CDR3: TGTGCCAGCAGCCCCGGGACAGGGTGGGACTATGGCTACACCTTC. Translation: CASSPGTGWDYGYTF.

The chain carries TRBV5-5 and TRBJ1-2; D not resolved. Germline V lookup: CDR1 SGHKS, CDR2 YYEKEE (reference sequence). Trimming shortened V by 0 bases and J by 8 bases, and 5 bases separated the two germline ends. CDR3 length equals 11 residues. As DNA, the CDR3 is TGTGCCAGCAGCTTGGACAGCGGCTACACCTTC. Amino acid sequence: CASSLDSGYTF.

This chain joins TRBV7-9 and TRBJ1-5, with D uncertain. The CDR3 extends over 14 amino acids. Germline CDR1 and CDR2: SEHNR and FQNEAQ (reference sequence). V was clipped by 0 bases and J by 1 base, with 4 bases between them. The CDR3 sequence is CASSLAESNQPQHF. For the CDR3, the DNA is TGTGCCAGCAGCTTAGCGGAAAGCAATCAGCCCCAGCATTTT.

The chain has TRBV14 and TRBJ1-5, with a possible D match to TRBD1 (5 bases). CDR3 length equals 15 residues. V lost 1 base and J 4 bases, leaving 11 bases between the germline ends. Germline values: CDR1 SGHDN, CDR2 FVKESK. The CDR3 region is CASSQGPGLNQPQHF. CDR3 in DNA: TGTGCCAGCAGCCAAGGGCCAGGGCTAAATCAGCCCCAGCATTTT.

The chain combines TRBV10-3 with TRBJ2-3, with 9 bases that match TRBD1. V gave up 8 bases and J gave up 2 bases; unmatched junction bases: 8. The CDR3 runs to 15 residues. Germline CDR1 is ENHRY and CDR2 is SYGVKD. The chain's CDR3 is CAIGAGQGPTDTQYF. The CDR3 nucleotides are TGTGCCATCGGAGCGGGACAGGGCCCCACAGATACGCAGTATTTT.

The CDR3 is CASSYDLYGYTF. CDR3 nucleotides: TGTGCCAGCAGTTATGACCTCTATGGCTACACCTTC. This rearrangement joins TRBV6-5 to TRBJ1-2; the D is unclear. V dropped 3 bases and J dropped 4 bases, with 6 bases sitting between them. The germline V gene has CDR1 MNHEY and CDR2 SVGAGI. The CDR3 is 12 amino acids.

The chain employs TRBV5-4 and TRBJ2-5, with 11 bases aligning to TRBD2. Germline V gene lookup returns CDR1 SGHNT and CDR2 YYREEE (reference sequence). V lost 4 bases to trimming and J lost 5 bases; unmatched junction nucleotides: 10. CDR3 length: 16 amino acids. CDR3 sequence: CASSLGTSGPGETQYF. CDR3 nucleotides: TGTGCCAGCAGCCTCGGGACTAGCGGACCAGGGGAGACCCAGTACTTC.

About this clone: At one end the junction does not follow the germline gene, possibly because of a read error. V usage is TRBV12-3 or TRBV12-4 and J usage is TRBJ2-3; 9 bases line up with TRBD1. This CDR3 spans 11 amino acids. CDR3 DNA sequence: TGTGCCAGCAGTTTGGGGGACAGGGTGTACTTT. Translated: CASSLGDRVYF.

The chain uses TRBV7-9 and TRBJ2-7; 8 nucleotides match TRBD1. The CDR3 loop spans 16 amino acids. Trimming took 5 bases from V and 4 from J; bases not matched to a gene: 13. Germline CDR1 is SEHNR and CDR2 is FQNEAQ (reference sequence). As DNA, the CDR3 is TGTGCCAGCAGCCCGGTGAGTGGGACAGGTTTTTACGAGCAGTACTTC. Protein product: CASSPVSGTGFYEQYF.

The chain has TRBV6-6 and TRBJ2-2, with D perhaps TRBD2 (6 bases). Germline CDR1 and CDR2: MNHNY and SVGAGI (reference sequence). The CDR3 consists of 14 residues. V lost 4 bases and J 8 bases, leaving 14 bases between the germline ends. The CDR3 protein is CASSFLAEGGELFF. CDR3 in DNA: TGTGCCAGCAGTTTTTTAGCGGAGGGGGGGGAGCTGTTTTTT.

The V call is TRBV15, the J call TRBJ2-3; possibly TRBD2 for D (5 bases). The CDR3 is 17 residues long. Germline loops: CDR1 LNHNV, CDR2 YYDKDF (reference sequence). V was shortened by 0 bases and J by 0 bases, with 13 bases between the two germline ends. The CDR3 nucleotides are TGTGCCACCAGCAGAGATAAGATTAGCGCGAGCACAGATACGCAGTATTTT. This encodes CATSRDKISASTDTQYF.

The chain has TRBV6-5 and TRBJ1-1; the D gene is possibly TRBD1 (6 bases). The germline V and J ends were trimmed by 2 bases and 10 bases, with 11 bases remaining between them. This CDR3 is built from 12 residues. Germline V CDR1 and CDR2: MNHEY, SVGAGI. The CDR3: CASSYAQGRAFF. The CDR3 DNA is TGTGCCAGCAGTTACGCGCAGGGGAGAGCTTTCTTT.

The rearrangement joins TRBV2 to TRBJ1-5; 8 positions agree with TRBD1. Germline assignment: CDR1 SNHLY and CDR2 FYNNEI. Trimming took 5 bases from V and 0 from J; bases not matched to a gene: 6. The length of the CDR3 is 16 residues. The CDR3, as DNA: TGTGCCAGCAGTTTTGGACAGGGTATTAGCAATCAGCCCCAGCATTTT. Protein sequence: CASSFGQGISNQPQHF.

The chain recombines TRBV7-9 with TRBJ1-5, with 9 bases aligning to TRBD1. This CDR3 contains 16 residues. From germline, CDR1 is SEHNR and CDR2 FQNEAQ (reference sequence). V was clipped by 4 bases and J by 2 bases; unmatched bases: 6. This chain's CDR3 is CASSWGQGGGNQPQHF. The CDR3 DNA sequence: TGTGCCAGCAGCTGGGGACAGGGAGGAGGCAATCAGCCCCAGCATTTT.

This chain connects TRBV6-5 to TRBJ2-7, with no clear D. The CDR3 runs to 11 residues. Germline V gene sequence: CDR1 MNHEY, CDR2 SVGAGI. With 7 bases removed from V and 3 bases from J, the gap between germline ends came to 7 bases. CDR3 residues: CASMLRYEQYF. The CDR3 region has the DNA TGTGCCAGCATGCTCCGCTACGAGCAGTACTTC.

The gene calls are TRBV7-9 and TRBJ1-4; possibly TRBD1 for D (5 bases). Germline V gives CDR1 SEHNR, CDR2 FQNEAQ (reference sequence). CDR3 length equals 16 residues. V was cut by 4 bases and J by 8 bases, with 20 bases left in between. CDR3 amino acids: CASSSRAGPGEEKLFF. CDR3 sequence (DNA): TGTGCCAGCAGCTCTCGCGCAGGGCCGGGCGAGGAAAAACTGTTTTTT.

The chain is built from TRBV29-1 and TRBJ1-1, with TRBD1 as a possible D gene (5 bases). CDR1 SQVTM and CDR2 ANQGSEA come from the germline V gene. V was pared by 4 bases and J by 11 bases, with 23 bases between. The CDR3 length is 14 residues. The CDR3 is CSVGFRDYRVGAFF. CDR3 sequence (DNA): TGCAGCGTTGGTTTCCGGGACTACCGGGTAGGCGCTTTCTTT.

This clone was picked up one time. The V gene is TRBV4-1, the J gene TRBJ2-7; weak D call: TRBD1 (9 bases). Trimming took off 4 bases at V and 4 bases at J, with 20 bases between the two ends. This CDR3 is 16 amino acids long. Per the germline V gene, CDR1 is MGHRA and CDR2 is YSYEKL. The chain's CDR3 is CASSRSGGTGRYEQYF. DNA of the CDR3: TGCGCCAGCAGCCGTTCGGGGGGGACAGGGAGATACGAGCAGTACTTC.